The 32 T cell receptor beta chains below all came from one sample that was sequenced in a study of cytomegalovirus exposure and HLA in healthy donors (dated by TCRdb to 2017 to 2019). To prepare the library, the immunoSEQ multiplex PCR assay was applied. A mixture of 60 forward primers for TCR Vbeta segments and 13 reverse primers for TCR Jbeta segments was used in the multiplex PCR. TCRdb's version of the immuneACCESS table is confined to in-frame rearrangements and falls short of the full clone set. An unresolved V gene accounts for under half of the shortfall where checked; the remainder is of unknown origin. Across this sample there are 130,000 or so clones, with around 76% seen only once. 6% to 8% of the sample rests with the top ten. The sequenced material came from PBMCs. The receptors shown here come from a male donor in good health and CMV-seronegative.

The CDR3 nucleotides are TGTGCCAGCAATGACGGACTAAATAACTACGAGCAGTACTTC. This gives the protein CASNDGLNNYEQYF. The chain employs TRBV2 and TRBJ2-5, with D perhaps matching TRBD2 (6 bases). The end of the DNA fits TRBJ2-7 better, so the J call may be wrong. CDR1 is SNHLY, CDR2 FYNNEI, per germline. The CDR3 loop spans 14 amino acids.

CDR3 amino acids: CASTGSDGLAGDRNEQFF. The CDR3 DNA sequence: TGTGCCAGCACCGGGTCCGACGGCTTAGCGGGGGATAGGAATGAGCAGTTCTTC. The V gene is TRBV28, the J gene TRBJ2-1; TRBD2 aligns across 9 bases. The CDR3 is made up of 18 amino acids. With V trimmed by 7 bases and J by 7 bases, 20 bases remained unmatched. CDR1 is MDHEN and CDR2 is SYDVKM in the germline V gene.

This clone came up once. The V call is TRBV7-8, the J call TRBJ2-5; perhaps TRBD2 as D (5 bases). The V gene lost 5 bases and the J gene lost 4 bases, with 17 bases spanning the gap. The germline V gene has CDR1 SGHVS and CDR2 FQNEAQ. This CDR3 has 15 residues. The CDR3 bases are TGTGCCAGCAGCCTATATCCGGGGAAGGGAGAGACCCAGTACTTC. Protein product: CASSLYPGKGETQYF.

The chain recombines TRBV7-3 with TRBJ2-1; possibly TRBD1 for D (6 bases). Per the germline V gene, CDR1 is SGHTA and CDR2 is FQGTGA. The CDR3 covers 16 residues. V lost 3 bases and J lost 0, with 12 bases in between. In DNA, the CDR3 is TGTGCCAGCAGCTTCTACAGGGTTCCCTCCTACAATGAGCAGTTCTTC. Translated: CASSFYRVPSYNEQFF.

This clone was counted between two and nine times. The genes are TRBV7-9 and TRBJ2-7; 8 bases line up with TRBD2. The germline gives CDR1 SEHNR, CDR2 FQNEAQ (reference sequence). The CDR3 extends over 16 amino acids. V was pared by 3 bases and J by 2 bases, with 9 bases of the junction left unmatched. The CDR3 DNA is TGTGCCAGCAGCTTCGGGGGAGCGGGAGAACCCTACGAGCAGTACTTC. Protein sequence: CASSFGGAGEPYEQYF.

This chain uses TRBV28 with TRBJ2-7; 7 bases match TRBD1. This CDR3 spans 13 amino acids. Per the germline V gene, CDR1 is MDHEN and CDR2 is SYDVKM. J lost 2 bases, V lost 6 bases, and 4 bases had no gene match. The CDR3 sequence: CASSRDRAYEQYF. The CDR3 region has the DNA TGTGCCAGCAGCCGTGACAGGGCCTACGAGCAGTACTTC. Full variable domain (remainder filled in from reference TRBV28 and TRBJ2-7): DVKVTQSSRYLVKRTGEKVFLECVQDMDHENMFWYRQDPGLGLRLIYFSYDVKMKEKGDIPEGYSVSREKKERFSLILESASTNQTSMYLCASSRDRAYEQYFGPGTRLTVT.

The chain couples TRBV18 to TRBJ1-5; D not resolved. V was pared by 2 bases and J by 5 bases, with 10 bases between. The germline V gene has CDR1 KGHSH and CDR2 LQKENI. The CDR3 length is 14 residues. This chain's CDR3 is CASSPGPRHQPQHF. As DNA, the CDR3 is TGTGCCAGCTCACCAGGGCCCAGGCATCAGCCCCAGCATTTT.

The chain uses TRBV6-6 and TRBJ2-7, with a tentative D call TRBD1 (6 bases). The CDR3 totals 13 residues. Germline-derived CDR1 and CDR2 are MNHNY and SVGAGI (reference sequence). Trimming took 7 bases from V and 2 from J, leaving 12 bases between them. The DNA for the CDR3 is TGTGCCAGCAAGTCTCGGACAGCCTACGAGCAGTACTTC. Its protein product is CASKSRTAYEQYF.

The chain combines TRBV6-1 with TRBJ1-6, with 7 bases lining up with TRBD1. J was trimmed by 1 base and V by 7 bases; bases with no gene match: 4. This CDR3 spans 15 amino acids. The germline CDR1 and CDR2 sequences are MNHNS and SASEGT. The CDR3 DNA reads TGTGCCAGCAAGCGACAGGGTTCCTATAATTCACCCCTCCACTTT. Amino acids: CASKRQGSYNSPLHF.

This clone occurred a few times. This chain uses TRBV10-1 with TRBJ2-7; TRBD2 matches at 15 bases. The CDR3 sequence is 19 residues long. The V segment lost 6 bases and the J segment 3 bases; nucleotides outside the gene matches: 15. Per the germline V gene, CDR1 is WNHNN and CDR2 is SYGVQD (reference sequence). CDR3 nucleotides: TGCGCCAGCAGGGAAACCACGGGACTAGCGGGAGGAGTTGGCTACGAGCAGTACTTC. Translated, it gives CASRETTGLAGGVGYEQYF.

The V and J genes are TRBV7-2 and TRBJ2-1; the D is unclear. Per germline, CDR1 SGHTA and CDR2 FQGNSA. V was pared by 5 bases and J by 5 bases, with 10 bases between. The CDR3 covers 13 residues. CDR3 in DNA: TGTGCCAGCAGCGTAGGAGAGGACAATGAGCAGTTCTTC. It specifies CASSVGEDNEQFF. The entire variable domain, with the rest obtained from reference TRBV7-2 and TRBJ2-1, is as follows: GAGVSQSPSNKVTEKGKDVELRCDPISGHTALYWYRQSLGQGLEFLIYFQGNSAPDKSGLPSDRFSAERTGGSVSTLTIQRTQQEDSAVYLCASSVGEDNEQFFGPGTRLTVL.

The rearrangement joins TRBV5-1 to TRBJ1-3; TRBD1 matches at 8 bases. Trimming took 4 bases from V and 2 from J; bases not matched to a gene: 2. The germline V gene has CDR1 SGHRS and CDR2 YFSETQ. This CDR3 is built from 14 residues. This CDR3 is CASSTGQAGNTIYF. CDR3 sequence (DNA): TGCGCCAGCAGCACGGGACAGGCTGGAAACACCATATATTTT.

This chain connects TRBV7-2 to TRBJ2-7; 11 bases are a match to TRBD2. This CDR3 is 15 amino acids long. Trimming at V came to 3 bases and at J to 4 bases, leaving 5 bases not matched to a gene. The germline V gene encodes CDR1 SGHTA and CDR2 FQGNSA. The CDR3 is CASSFSGTSGYEQYF. In DNA form, the CDR3 reads TGTGCCAGCAGCTTCTCCGGGACTAGCGGTTACGAGCAGTACTTC.

A note on this clone: This same CDR3 is encoded by further DNA sequences in the sample. The gene calls are TRBV28 and TRBJ1-5; TRBD1 agrees at 7 bases. J was trimmed by 2 bases and V by 6 bases; bases with no gene match: 4. The length of the CDR3 is 14 residues. Germline V gene data show CDR1 as MDHEN and CDR2 as SYDVKM. CDR3 nucleotide sequence: TGTGCCAGCAGAGACAGGGCCCGCAATCAGCCCCAGCATTTT. Translating gives CASRDRARNQPQHF.

V and J are TRBV28 and TRBJ1-6; D remains ambiguous. Trimming removed 5 bases from V and 0 bases from J, with 8 bases in between. Germline CDR1 and CDR2: MDHEN and SYDVKM. The CDR3 runs to 15 residues. The CDR3 nucleotides read TGTGCCAGCAGTGACTCTACCTCCTATAATTCACCCCTCCACTTT. It yields the protein CASSDSTSYNSPLHF.

This clone was detected once. The rearrangement links TRBV7-9 to TRBJ2-3; 9 nucleotides agree with TRBD2. J was trimmed by 1 base and V by 1 base; bases with no gene match: 0. There are 15 residues in the CDR3. CDR1 is SEHNR and CDR2 is FQNEAQ in the germline V gene (reference sequence). CDR3 nucleotide sequence: TGTGCCAGCAGCTTAGTAGCGGGGGGCACAGATACGCAGTATTTT. Residues: CASSLVAGGTDTQYF.

The V gene is TRBV28, the J gene TRBJ2-4, with D tentatively TRBD1 (6 bases). Germline V gene lookup returns CDR1 MDHEN and CDR2 SYDVKM. Trimming took 6 bases from V and 0 from J, leaving 15 bases between them. CDR3 length: 16 amino acids. The chain's CDR3 is CASSPTGSGAKNIQYF. The CDR3 region has the DNA TGTGCCAGCAGCCCAACAGGGAGTGGAGCCAAAAACATTCAGTACTTC.

This chain joins TRBV21-1 and TRBJ1-1. TRBV21-1 is deemed a pseudogene. This CDR3 comprises 18 residues. CDR3 sequence reads: CASSKLPEITRDGTEAFF. Here the CDR3 DNA reads TGTGCCAGCAGCAAATTACCGGAGATTACGAGGGATGGGACTGAAGCTTTCTTT.

The chain has TRBV19 and TRBJ1-1, with unresolved D. In germline, CDR1 is LNHDA, CDR2 SQIVND (reference sequence). The CDR3 runs 15 residues. Trimming took off 7 bases at V and 0 bases at J, with 15 bases between the two ends. CDR3 region: CASIHNPRLNTEAFF. The CDR3 DNA sequence: TGTGCCAGTATCCACAACCCCAGGCTGAACACTGAAGCTTTCTTT.

The J gene is TRBJ1-4, the V gene TRBV28, with D tentatively TRBD1 (5 bases). This CDR3 is built from 15 residues. Trimming shortened V by 3 bases and J by 2 bases, and 10 bases separated the two germline ends. Germline CDR1 is MDHEN and CDR2 is SYDVKM. Here the CDR3 reads CASSLAAGTNEKLFF. Here the CDR3 DNA reads TGTGCCAGCAGTTTGGCGGCAGGGACTAATGAAAAACTGTTTTTT.

Written as DNA, the CDR3 is TGTGCCAGCAGTATCGAGGAGGAACTTTACAATGAGCAGTTCTTC. This encodes CASSIEEELYNEQFF. The chain joins TRBV6-1 to TRBJ2-1; possible D gene TRBD2, 5 bases. This CDR3 is 15 amino acids long. V lost 5 bases, J lost 4 bases, and 15 bases lay in between. Germline V gene sequence: CDR1 MNHNS, CDR2 SASEGT.

V is TRBV15 and J is TRBJ2-5; TRBD1 agrees at 8 bases. Unmatched junction bases numbered 17, after V lost 0 bases and J lost 11 bases. This CDR3 spans 17 amino acids. Germline CDR1 LNHNV, CDR2 YYDKDF (reference sequence). The CDR3 DNA is TGTGCCACCAGCAGAGATCCGTCGGGCAGGGGGCTGGGGGAGCAGTACTTC. This sequence encodes CATSRDPSGRGLGEQYF.

V is TRBV7-9 and J is TRBJ2-1, with 13 bases identical to TRBD2. Germline trimming cut 2 bases from V and 7 bases from J; bases unmatched to any gene: 5. The CDR3 is 16 residues long. Germline loops: CDR1 SEHNR, CDR2 FQNEAQ (reference sequence). The CDR3 coding sequence is TGTGCCAGCAGCTTACTGGGACTAGCGGGACGAAATGAGCAGTTCTTC. Translated, it gives CASSLLGLAGRNEQFF.

J is TRBJ2-7 and V is TRBV19, with TRBD1 matching over 10 bases. V was pared by 3 bases and J by 7 bases, with 9 bases of the junction left unmatched. Germline V gives CDR1 LNHDA, CDR2 SQIVND (reference sequence). This CDR3 has 15 residues. CDR3 sequence: CASSINRQGASEQYF. In DNA, the CDR3 is TGTGCCAGTAGTATTAACAGACAGGGGGCGAGTGAGCAGTACTTC.

V usage is TRBV5-1 and J usage is TRBJ2-7; 7 bases are shared with TRBD1. After removal of 2 bases from V and 3 bases from J, the junction contained 2 bases not matched to a gene. CDR3 length: 13 amino acids. The germline V gene has CDR1 SGHRS and CDR2 YFSETQ. CDR3 nucleotide sequence: TGCGCCAGCAGCTTACGGGACAGCTACGAGCAGTACTTC. As protein: CASSLRDSYEQYF.

This clone was counted a few times. J is TRBJ1-2 and V is TRBV5-1; 7 positions match TRBD1. The germline V gene has CDR1 SGHRS and CDR2 YFSETQ. Trimming at V came to 1 base and at J to 3 bases, leaving 6 bases not matched to a gene. The CDR3 runs 15 residues. The CDR3 loop reads CASSLKQGSYYGYTF. CDR3 bases: TGCGCCAGCAGCTTGAAACAGGGGTCCTACTATGGCTACACCTTC.

This clone turned up a few times. The chain combines TRBV30 with TRBJ2-7; D possibly corresponds to TRBD1 (6 bases). V was cut by 0 bases and J by 2 bases, with 11 bases left in between. In germline, CDR1 is GTSNPN, CDR2 SVGIG (reference sequence). The CDR3 totals 14 residues. The CDR3 here is CAWSVTDRPYEQYF. Here the CDR3 DNA reads TGTGCCTGGAGTGTTACAGACAGGCCCTACGAGCAGTACTTC.

The chain joins TRBV5-1 to TRBJ2-3, with D perhaps TRBD2 (5 bases). This CDR3 spans 13 amino acids. CDR1 is SGHRS and CDR2 is YFSETQ in the germline V gene. The V end was cut by 6 bases, the J end by 5 bases, with 13 bases between. The CDR3 bases are TGCGCCAGCACTCGCCCCCGGGGAGATACGCAGTATTTT. This codes for CASTRPRGDTQYF. The full variable domain, with the rest looked up from reference TRBV5-1 and TRBJ2-3, is KAGVTQTPRYLIKTRGQQVTLSCSPISGHRSVSWYQQTPGQGLQFLFEYFSETQRNKGNFPGRFSGRQFSNSRSEMNVSTLELGDSALYLCASTRPRGDTQYFGPGTRLTVL.

A single count supports this clone. The chain uses TRBV28 and TRBJ1-5; possibly TRBD1 for D (6 bases). Trimming left V 6 bases short and J 6 bases short, with 15 bases between. The CDR3 totals 14 residues. Germline V gives CDR1 MDHEN, CDR2 SYDVKM. The CDR3 region is CASRHAGEGQPQHF. The CDR3 region has the DNA TGTGCCAGCAGACACGCAGGGGAAGGTCAGCCCCAGCATTTT.

This chain joins TRBV5-8 and TRBJ1-3; possible D gene TRBD1, 5 bases. CDR3 length: 15 amino acids. Germline CDR1 SGHTS, CDR2 YDEGEE. V was pared by 1 base and J by 0 bases, with 8 bases between. The CDR3: CASSLYRSSGNTIYF. CDR3 DNA: TGTGCCAGCAGCTTGTACAGGAGCTCTGGAAACACCATATATTTT.

CDR3 sequence (DNA): TGCGCCAGCAGCTTGGGGCGGGAGCTCCAAGAGACCCAGTACTTC. It is translated as CASSLGRELQETQYF. The genes are TRBV5-1 and TRBJ2-5, with 7 positions matching TRBD2. The CDR3 spans 15 residues. V was clipped by 0 bases and J by 1 base; unmatched bases: 3. CDR1 is SGHRS and CDR2 is YFSETQ in the germline V gene.

This sequence joins TRBV27 and TRBJ1-1, with D unresolved. Trimming stripped 5 bases from V and 5 bases from J, with 12 bases between. This CDR3 has 13 amino acids. The germline gives CDR1 MNHEY, CDR2 SMNVEV (reference sequence). The CDR3 bases are TGTGCCAGCAGTCTGGAGGTAGGAACTGAAGCTTTCTTT. This codes for CASSLEVGTEAFF.